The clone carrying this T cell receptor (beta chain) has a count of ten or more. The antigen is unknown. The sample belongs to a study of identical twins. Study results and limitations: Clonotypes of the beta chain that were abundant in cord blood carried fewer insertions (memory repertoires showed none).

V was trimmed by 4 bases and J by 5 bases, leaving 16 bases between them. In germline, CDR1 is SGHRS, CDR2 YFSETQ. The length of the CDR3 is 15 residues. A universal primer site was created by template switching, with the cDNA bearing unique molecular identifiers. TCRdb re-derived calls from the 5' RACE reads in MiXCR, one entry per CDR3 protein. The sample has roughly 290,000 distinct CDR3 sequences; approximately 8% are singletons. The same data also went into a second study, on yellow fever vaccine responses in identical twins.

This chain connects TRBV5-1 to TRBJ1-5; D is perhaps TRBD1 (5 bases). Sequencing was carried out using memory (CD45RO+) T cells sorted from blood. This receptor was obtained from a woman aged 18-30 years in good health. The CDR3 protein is CASSQDWGLDQPQHF. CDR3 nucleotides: TGCGCCAGCAGCCAGGATTGGGGGTTGGATCAGCCCCAGCATTTT.